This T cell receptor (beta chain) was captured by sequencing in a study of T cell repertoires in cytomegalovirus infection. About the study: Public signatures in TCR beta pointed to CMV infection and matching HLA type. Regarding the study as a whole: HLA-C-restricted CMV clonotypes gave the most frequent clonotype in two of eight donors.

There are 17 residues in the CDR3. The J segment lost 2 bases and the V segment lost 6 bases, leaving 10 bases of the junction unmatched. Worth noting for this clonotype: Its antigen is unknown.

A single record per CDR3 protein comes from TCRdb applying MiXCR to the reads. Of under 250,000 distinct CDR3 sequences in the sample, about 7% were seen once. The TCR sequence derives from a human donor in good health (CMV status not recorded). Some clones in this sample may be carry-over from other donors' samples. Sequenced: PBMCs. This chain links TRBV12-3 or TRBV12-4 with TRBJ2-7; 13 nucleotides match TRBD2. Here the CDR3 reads CASSLSLGTSGAYEQYF. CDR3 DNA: TGTGCCAGCAGCCTATCCCTCGGGACTAGCGGGGCCTACGAGCAGTACTTC.